This T cell receptor beta chain was found in a study of T cell changes during pregnancy in multiple sclerosis. Trimming removed 6 bases from V and 7 bases from J, with 15 bases in between. Per germline, CDR1 MNHEY and CDR2 SVGAGI. This CDR3 contains 14 residues. Assay used: immunoSEQ multiplex PCR; TCRdb lists only in-frame clones, some missing. The sample has some 17,000 clones; approximately 95% are singletons. V and J are TRBV6-5 and TRBJ1-4, with D possibly matching TRBD1 (5 bases). The sequence was collected from a female donor with multiple sclerosis, enrolled in a pregnancy study. Sequencing used peripheral blood, obtained in the third trimester of pregnancy. The CDR3 nucleotides are TGTGCCAGCAGCCTCACGCAGGGAGGTGAAAAACTGTTTTTT. Protein sequence: CASSLTQGGEKLFF.